Sequencing of this T cell receptor beta chain was carried out in a study of blood T cells in healthy people across ages. Total RNA, at least 5.5 micrograms per sample, was extracted from PBMCs. Trimming cost V 4 bases and J 0 bases, with 8 bases left between them. Per the germline V gene, CDR1 is LGHDT and CDR2 is YNNKEL (reference sequence). The CDR3 runs 14 residues. A second about 6 to 11 cycle PCR used barcoded and J-beta primers. Using its own MiXCR run on the 5' RACE reads, TCRdb lists one record per CDR3 protein. The data show about 780,000 distinct CDR3 sequences, roughly 25% seen once. These data are also associated with another study on T cells of mothers and their children. As that study records: Samples were obtained from a few healthy Caucasian mothers and their six children. Over 9.5 million TCR beta CDR3 reads were obtained from each mother, and about 3 million from each child. An overlap that was slightly higher, though non-significant, was seen in related mother-child pairs versus unrelated pairs.

The specimen sequenced was blood. This receptor was identified in a boy under 18 in good health. V and J are TRBV3-1 and TRBJ2-3; D is unresolved. The CDR3 nucleotides are TGTGCCAGCAGCCCCTTACGGAGCACAGATACGCAGTATTTT. It translates to CASSPLRSTDTQYF.